This paragraph reports one T cell receptor (beta chain). What it binds is not known. Measured with immunoSEQ multiplex PCR; TCRdb has only the in-frame clones, and not every one. The table shows just under 150,000 clones, with about 86% occurring only once. As for time point: blood 4 weeks post-SBRT, at nephrectomy. Regarding treatment: 15 Gy SBRT to primary tumor, nephrectomy 4 weeks later. Blood was sampled at baseline, 2 weeks and 4 weeks after SBRT. This entry is derived from a study of radiation and T cells in renal cell carcinoma. Study results and caveats: No pretreatment tumor biopsies were available for baseline clonotypes.

Germline CDR1 reads SNHLY; CDR2 reads FYNNEI. V shed 6 bases and J shed 7 bases, with 13 bases lying between them. CDR3 length: 14 amino acids. The chain recombines TRBV2 with TRBJ1-6, with D perhaps matching TRBD1 (5 bases). The receptor comes from a woman aged 45 to 65 with renal cell carcinoma. The sequencing here drew on blood, taken from a patient whose treatment included radiotherapy and nephrectomy. The CDR3 region is CASSLEGLNSPLHF. CDR3 nucleotides: TGTGCCAGCAGCTTGGAGGGGCTCAATTCACCCCTCCACTTT.